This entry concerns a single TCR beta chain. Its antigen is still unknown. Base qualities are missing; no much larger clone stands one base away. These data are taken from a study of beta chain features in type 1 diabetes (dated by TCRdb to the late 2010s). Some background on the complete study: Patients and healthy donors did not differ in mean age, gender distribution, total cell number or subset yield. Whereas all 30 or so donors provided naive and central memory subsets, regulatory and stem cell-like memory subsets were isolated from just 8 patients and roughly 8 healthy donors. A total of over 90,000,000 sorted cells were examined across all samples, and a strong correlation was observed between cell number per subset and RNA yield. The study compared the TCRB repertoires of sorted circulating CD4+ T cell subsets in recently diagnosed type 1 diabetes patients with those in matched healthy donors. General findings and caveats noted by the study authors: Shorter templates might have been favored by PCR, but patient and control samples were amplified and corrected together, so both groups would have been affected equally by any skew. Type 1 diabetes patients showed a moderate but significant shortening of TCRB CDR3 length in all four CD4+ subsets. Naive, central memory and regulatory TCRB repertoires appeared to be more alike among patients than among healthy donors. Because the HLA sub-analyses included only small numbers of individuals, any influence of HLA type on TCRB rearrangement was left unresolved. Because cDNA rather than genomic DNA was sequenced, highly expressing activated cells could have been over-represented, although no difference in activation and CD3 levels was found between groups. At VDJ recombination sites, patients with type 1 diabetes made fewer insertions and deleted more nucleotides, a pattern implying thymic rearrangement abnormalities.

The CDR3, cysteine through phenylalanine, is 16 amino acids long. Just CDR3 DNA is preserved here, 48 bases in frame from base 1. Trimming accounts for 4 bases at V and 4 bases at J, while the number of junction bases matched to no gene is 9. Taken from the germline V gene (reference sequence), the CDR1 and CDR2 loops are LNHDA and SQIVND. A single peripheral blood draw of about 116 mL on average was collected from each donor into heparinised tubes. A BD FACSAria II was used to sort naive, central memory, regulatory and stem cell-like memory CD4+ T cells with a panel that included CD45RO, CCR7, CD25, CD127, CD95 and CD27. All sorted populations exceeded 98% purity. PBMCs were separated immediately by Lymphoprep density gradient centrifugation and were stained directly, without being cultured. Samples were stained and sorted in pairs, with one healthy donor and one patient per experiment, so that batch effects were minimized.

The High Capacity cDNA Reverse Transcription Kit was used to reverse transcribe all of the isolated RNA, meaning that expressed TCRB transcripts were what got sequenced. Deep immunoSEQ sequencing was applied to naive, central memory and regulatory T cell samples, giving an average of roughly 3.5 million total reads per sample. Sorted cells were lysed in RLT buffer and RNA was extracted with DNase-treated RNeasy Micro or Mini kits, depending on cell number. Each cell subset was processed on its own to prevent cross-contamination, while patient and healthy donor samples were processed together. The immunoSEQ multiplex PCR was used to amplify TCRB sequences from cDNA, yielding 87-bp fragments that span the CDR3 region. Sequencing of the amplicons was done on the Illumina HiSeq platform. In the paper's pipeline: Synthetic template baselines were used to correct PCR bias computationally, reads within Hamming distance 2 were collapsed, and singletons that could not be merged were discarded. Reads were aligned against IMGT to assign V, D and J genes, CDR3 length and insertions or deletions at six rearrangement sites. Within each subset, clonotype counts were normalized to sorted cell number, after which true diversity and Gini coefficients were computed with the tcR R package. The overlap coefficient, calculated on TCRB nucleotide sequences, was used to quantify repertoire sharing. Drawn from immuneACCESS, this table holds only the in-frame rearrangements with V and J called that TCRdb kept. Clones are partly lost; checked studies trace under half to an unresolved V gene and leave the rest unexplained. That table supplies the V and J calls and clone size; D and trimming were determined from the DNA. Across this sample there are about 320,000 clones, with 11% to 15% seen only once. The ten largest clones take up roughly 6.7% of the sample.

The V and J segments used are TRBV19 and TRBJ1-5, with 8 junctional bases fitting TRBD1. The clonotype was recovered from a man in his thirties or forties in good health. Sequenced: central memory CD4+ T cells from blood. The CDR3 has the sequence CASSNRQGMANQPQHF. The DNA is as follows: TGTGCCAGTAGTAATAGACAGGGGATGGCGAATCAGCCCCAGCATTTT.